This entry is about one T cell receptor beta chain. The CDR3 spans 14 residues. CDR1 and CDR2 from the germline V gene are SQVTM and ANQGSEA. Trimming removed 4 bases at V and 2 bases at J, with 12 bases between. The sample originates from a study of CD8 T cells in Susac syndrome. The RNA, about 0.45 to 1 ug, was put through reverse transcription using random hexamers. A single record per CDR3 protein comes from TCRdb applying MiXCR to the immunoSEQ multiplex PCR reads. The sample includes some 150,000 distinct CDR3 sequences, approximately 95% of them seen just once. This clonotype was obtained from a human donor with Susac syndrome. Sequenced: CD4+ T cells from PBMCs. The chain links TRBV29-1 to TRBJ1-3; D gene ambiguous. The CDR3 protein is CSVVLGSTGNTIYF. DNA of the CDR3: TGCAGCGTTGTTCTAGGGTCCACTGGAAACACCATATATTTT.